The rows below give T cell receptor beta chains drawn from one sample of a study of naive and memory T cell subsets. TCRdb reprocessed the UMI-ligation and nested PCR reads via MiXCR and lists one record per CDR3 protein. In the table there are tens of thousands of distinct CDR3 sequences, about 10% of which are singletons. Material for sequencing was naive CD8+ T cells from blood. Receptors originate from a human donor in good health. Both conserved end residues are part of each CDR3. The order of the fields is clone size, V gene, J gene, D gene, CDR3 protein, CDR3 DNA. D genes are given only for firm matches. Some rows have no size entry. The others give once, few or many, or a class for an expanded clone.

many	TRBV4-3	TRBJ2-5	TRBD2	CASSQDRTGRASQYF	TGCGCCAGCAGCCAAGATCGCACCGGGAGGGCCTCCCAGTACTTC
NA	TRBV6-5	TRBJ1-1	NA	CASSQGLRGPEAFF	TGTGCCAGCAGTCAAGGTCTAAGAGGCCCTGAAGCTTTCTTT
NA	TRBV7-9	TRBJ2-1	NA	CASSPWDTEQFF	TGTGCCAGCAGCCCATGGGATACTGAGCAGTTCTTC
NA	TRBV7-2	TRBJ2-3	NA	CASSLGDYTDTQYF	TGTGCCAGCAGCTTAGGAGACTACACAGATACGCAGTATTTT
NA	TRBV7-9	TRBJ2-1	NA	CASTRPNNEQFF	TGTGCCAGCACCCGACCGAACAATGAGCAGTTCTTC
many	TRBV12-3/TRBV12-4	TRBJ2-1	TRBD2	CASSTYTPLPGLVLNEQFF	TGTGCCAGCAGTACCTACACACCCCTACCGGGACTAGTTCTCAATGAGCAGTTCTTC
NA	TRBV6-6	TRBJ1-5	TRBD1	CASSYSKKGQSHDQPQHF	TGTGCCAGCAGTTACTCCAAGAAGGGACAGTCACACGATCAGCCCCAGCATTTT
NA	TRBV12-3/TRBV12-4	TRBJ1-2	NA	CASSTWGLDGYTF	TGTGCCAGCAGTACGTGGGGCTTGGATGGCTACACCTTC
NA	TRBV28	TRBJ2-5	TRBD1	CASSLTGAETQYF	TGTGCCAGCAGTTTAACAGGGGCGGAGACCCAGTACTTC
many	TRBV3-1	TRBJ1-1	NA	CASSQDLGRGLNTEAFF	TGTGCCAGCAGCCAAGATCTGGGCAGGGGATTGAACACTGAAGCTTTCTTT
few	TRBV6-5	TRBJ1-1	NA	CASSYEGLNTEAFF	TGTGCCAGCAGTTACGAGGGACTGAACACTGAAGCTTTCTTT
many	TRBV6-5	TRBJ2-4	TRBD1	CASGPTGGNIQYF	TGTGCCAGCGGTCCGACAGGGGGAAACATTCAGTACTTC
many	TRBV27	TRBJ1-1	NA	CASTRGTEAFF	TGTGCCAGTACCCGGGGGACTGAAGCTTTCTTT
many	TRBV12-3/TRBV12-4	TRBJ2-7	NA	CASSPNFNEQYF	TGTGCCAGCAGCCCCAATTTCAACGAGCAGTACTTC
few	TRBV20-1	TRBJ2-7	NA	CSARDLGQTYEQYF	TGCAGTGCTAGAGATCTCGGACAGACCTACGAGCAGTACTTC
few	TRBV12-3/TRBV12-4	TRBJ2-1	TRBD2	CASSSTSGYNEQFF	TGTGCCAGCAGTTCTACTAGCGGATACAATGAGCAGTTCTTC
NA	TRBV6-2/TRBV6-3	TRBJ2-2	TRBD1	CASSYYKGAHGELFF	TGTGCCAGCAGTTACTATAAGGGGGCTCACGGGGAGCTGTTTTTT
many	TRBV7-9	TRBJ2-3	NA	CASSVKDGGTDTQYF	TGTGCCAGCAGCGTAAAGGACGGAGGCACAGATACGCAGTATTTT
many	TRBV12-3/TRBV12-4	TRBJ1-5	NA	CASSFSRGRNQPQHF	TGTGCCAGCAGTTTTTCCAGGGGAAGGAATCAGCCCCAGCATTTT